This passage covers 25 T cell receptor beta chains from one sample sequenced in a study of OX40 agonist ivuxolimab in advanced cancers. Repertoires were generated with immunoSEQ multiplex PCR, while TCRdb's copy carries only in-frame clones and drops some. The sample includes 70,000 to 80,000 clones, more than 85% of them seen just once. This material consisted of CD4+ or CD8+ T cells sorted from blood, taken in a trial of the OX40 agonist ivuxolimab. The receptors derive from an adult with an advanced solid tumor such as melanoma, head and neck, liver or kidney cancer.

V is TRBV28 and J is TRBJ2-7; tentatively, D is TRBD1 or TRBD2 (5 bases each). The CDR3 has 14 residues. V lost 6 bases and J lost 5, with 17 bases in between. Per germline, CDR1 MDHEN and CDR2 SYDVKM. For the CDR3, the DNA is TGTGCCAGCAGCATTTTAGCCAGGGAGAACGAGCAGTACTTC. Its protein is CASSILARENEQYF.

The chain combines TRBV9 with TRBJ2-1, with TRBD2 matching 13 bases. CDR1 and CDR2 (germline): SGDLS, YYNGEE. Trimming took 3 bases from V and 4 from J; bases not matched to a gene: 4. The CDR3 runs to 16 residues. This chain's CDR3 is CASSAWTSGGYNEQFF. For the CDR3, the DNA is TGTGCCAGCAGCGCTTGGACTAGCGGGGGTTACAATGAGCAGTTCTTC.

The gene calls are TRBV15 and TRBJ2-2; D perhaps matches TRBD2 (6 bases). There are 12 residues in the CDR3. CDR1 and CDR2 from the germline V gene are LNHNV and YYDKDF (reference sequence). V was trimmed by 5 bases and J by 9 bases, leaving 10 bases between them. This CDR3 reads CATSSGVRELFF. The DNA for the CDR3 is TGTGCCACCAGCTCGGGGGTCAGGGAGCTGTTTTTT.

This chain connects TRBV4-1 to TRBJ2-5; D might be TRBD2 (6 bases). Trimming took 4 bases from V and 5 from J, leaving 14 bases between them. The CDR3 consists of 14 residues. Germline CDR1 is MGHRA and CDR2 is YSYEKL. This CDR3 is CASSLAAFEETQYF. Written as DNA, the CDR3 is TGCGCCAGCAGCCTAGCGGCGTTCGAGGAGACCCAGTACTTC.

This chain uses TRBV6-6 with TRBJ2-7, with D uncertain. V gave up 5 bases and J gave up 0 bases, with 5 bases separating them. CDR3 size: 12 residues. Per the germline V gene, CDR1 is MNHNY and CDR2 is SVGAGI (reference sequence). CDR3 in amino acids: CASSGDSYEQYF. The CDR3 nucleotides are TGTGCCAGCAGTGGTGACTCCTACGAGCAGTACTTC.

The chain has TRBV2 and TRBJ2-5; 11 positions match TRBD2. The junction had 5 bases not matched to a gene; V was cut back by 4 bases and J by 4 bases. The CDR3 runs 15 residues. Germline V gene lookup returns CDR1 SNHLY and CDR2 FYNNEI. For the CDR3, the DNA is TGTGCCAGCAGTGCGACTAGCGGGGTCCTAGAGACCCAGTACTTC. This encodes CASSATSGVLETQYF.

The chain recombines TRBV27 with TRBJ2-1, with 7 bases aligning to TRBD2. The CDR3 covers 16 residues. V shed 2 bases and J 7 bases; nucleotides not matched to a gene: 11. Germline assignment: CDR1 MNHEY and CDR2 SMNVEV (reference sequence). This CDR3 reads CASSLEYGRPRNEQFF. CDR3 DNA: TGTGCCAGCAGTTTAGAGTACGGGAGGCCGAGGAATGAGCAGTTCTTC.

The chain has TRBV7-6 and TRBJ2-7, with TRBD1 matching 8 bases. Germline CDR1 is SGHVS and CDR2 is FNYEAQ. The CDR3 is 14 amino acids. V lost 3 bases to trimming and J lost 5 bases; unmatched junction nucleotides: 6. The CDR3 here is CASSLSGGGNEQYF. The CDR3 DNA follows: TGTGCCAGCAGCTTGTCAGGGGGCGGAAACGAGCAGTACTTC.

V and J are TRBV19 and TRBJ1-2, with D uncertain. Germline-derived CDR1 and CDR2 are LNHDA and SQIVND (reference sequence). V was pared by 3 bases and J by 3 bases, with 11 bases between. The CDR3 has 14 amino acids. The DNA of the CDR3 is TGTGCCAGTAGTATCCTCGAGGGCCACTATGGCTACACCTTC. Its translation is CASSILEGHYGYTF. Drawing the rest from reference TRBV19 and TRBJ1-2, the complete variable domain is DGGITQSPKYLFRKEGQNVTLSCEQNLNHDAMYWYRQDPGQGLRLIYYSQIVNDFQKGDIAEGYSVSREKKESFPLTVTSAQKNPTAFYLCASSILEGHYGYTFGSGTRLTVV.

V and J are TRBV19 and TRBJ2-3; D gene unclear. Germline V gene lookup returns CDR1 LNHDA and CDR2 SQIVND (reference sequence). The length of the CDR3 is 16 residues. The V gene lost 3 bases and the J gene lost 0 bases, with 13 bases spanning the gap. The CDR3 bases are TGTGCCAGTAGTATGGCCACATCCCGCAGCACAGATACGCAGTATTTT. Translating it yields CASSMATSRSTDTQYF. Variable domain in full (rest from reference TRBV19 and TRBJ2-3): DGGITQSPKYLFRKEGQNVTLSCEQNLNHDAMYWYRQDPGQGLRLIYYSQIVNDFQKGDIAEGYSVSREKKESFPLTVTSAQKNPTAFYLCASSMATSRSTDTQYFGPGTRLTVL.

The rearrangement joins TRBV4-1 to TRBJ2-7; D uncertain. V was clipped by 2 bases and J by 3 bases, with 11 bases between them. This CDR3 is built from 14 residues. Germline V gives CDR1 MGHRA, CDR2 YSYEKL. The CDR3 is CASSQSYEYYEQYF. Written as DNA, the CDR3 is TGCGCCAGCAGCCAAAGCTACGAGTACTACGAGCAGTACTTC.

This sequence joins TRBV6-1 and TRBJ2-5; D is possibly TRBD1 (6 bases). Judging by the DNA end, TRBJ2-7 fits better; the J call may be wrong. CDR3 size: 12 residues. CDR1 is MNHNS, CDR2 SASEGT, per germline. The CDR3 nucleotides read TGTGCCAGCAATTCAGGGGTAGTCGAGCAGTACTTC. It yields the protein CASNSGVVEQYF.

The chain couples TRBV25-1 to TRBJ1-1; no firm D call. CDR1 MGHDK and CDR2 SYGVNS come from the germline V gene. The CDR3 spans 12 residues. V was clipped by 11 bases and J by 6 bases, with 16 bases between them. CDR3 sequence (DNA): TGTGCCGTTAGCACTGGTGGCGCTGAAGCTTTCTTT. It yields the protein CAVSTGGAEAFF.

The rearrangement joins TRBV5-1 to TRBJ1-2; D uncertain. CDR3 size: 13 residues. V lost 0 bases, J lost 3 bases, and 6 bases lay in between. Germline V gives CDR1 SGHRS, CDR2 YFSETQ. As DNA, the CDR3 is TGCGCCAGCAGCTTGGGCCAGCACTATGGCTACACCTTC. Its translation: CASSLGQHYGYTF.

This clone was seen only once. The chain carries TRBV7-6 and TRBJ2-1; D ambiguous. The CDR3 has 14 residues. The V end was cut by 5 bases, the J end by 5 bases, with 13 bases between. Germline V CDR1 and CDR2: SGHVS, FNYEAQ. In DNA, the CDR3 is TGTGCCAGCAGCCCCCTCACCCCTGACAATGAGCAGTTCTTC. This codes for CASSPLTPDNEQFF.

The rearrangement joins TRBV30 to TRBJ1-3; D unresolved. The CDR3 runs to 12 residues. Trimming shortened V by 4 bases and J by 4 bases, and 8 bases separated the two germline ends. The germline CDR1 and CDR2 sequences are GTSNPN and SVGIG (reference sequence). The CDR3 DNA follows: TGTGCCTGGAAGAAGGCGGGAAACACCATATATTTT. Protein sequence: CAWKKAGNTIYF.

The rearrangement uses TRBV27 and TRBJ2-7; D is perhaps TRBD1 (5 bases). The germline V gene has CDR1 MNHEY and CDR2 SMNVEV (reference sequence). Trimming left V 0 bases short and J 4 bases short, with 10 bases between. There are 14 residues in the CDR3. The CDR3 loop reads CASSLSQVGYEQYF. CDR3 in DNA: TGTGCCAGCAGTTTATCACAGGTCGGGTACGAGCAGTACTTC.

V usage is TRBV18 and J usage is TRBJ1-3; D uncertain. CDR1 is KGHSH and CDR2 is LQKENI in the germline V gene. The CDR3 runs 15 residues. The V gene lost 5 bases and the J gene lost 0 bases, with 11 bases spanning the gap. This CDR3 is CASSSSASSGNTIYF. The DNA of the CDR3 is TGTGCCAGCTCATCCAGTGCCAGCTCTGGAAACACCATATATTTT.

The chain has TRBV7-6 and TRBJ2-3; D is uncertain. The germline V and J ends were trimmed by 3 bases and 5 bases, with 12 bases remaining between them. This CDR3 is built from 14 residues. Germline V lookup: CDR1 SGHVS, CDR2 FNYEAQ. The CDR3 DNA is TGTGCCAGCAGCTTGTATTCGGAGATAGATACGCAGTATTTT. Translation gives CASSLYSEIDTQYF.

The rearrangement links TRBV14 to TRBJ2-7; no clear D gene. From germline, CDR1 is SGHDN and CDR2 FVKESK. Trimming removed 4 bases from V and 3 bases from J, with 4 bases in between. The CDR3 is 11 amino acids. DNA for the CDR3: TGTGCCAGCAGCCTCCTCTACGAGCAGTACTTC. Protein sequence: CASSLLYEQYF.

CDR3 sequence: CASSNRQGPLYEQYF. CDR3 DNA: TGCGCCAGCAGCAACCGACAGGGCCCCCTCTACGAGCAGTACTTC. This chain joins TRBV5-1 and TRBJ2-7; 7 bases map to TRBD1. The CDR3 contains 15 residues. Germline-derived CDR1 and CDR2 are SGHRS and YFSETQ. V lost 4 bases to trimming and J lost 3 bases; unmatched junction nucleotides: 10.

This chain joins TRBV6-4 and TRBJ1-1; D is undetermined. Germline V gives CDR1 MRHNA, CDR2 SNTAGT. This CDR3 spans 17 amino acids. Trimming stripped 3 bases from V and 6 bases from J, with 23 bases between. CDR3 nucleotides: TGTGCCAGCAGTGATGAGTATAGGATCTTTAGAGACGCTGAAGCTTTCTTT. Amino acid sequence: CASSDEYRIFRDAEAFF.

This chain links TRBV2 with TRBJ2-7; 14 bases line up with TRBD2. Per germline, CDR1 SNHLY and CDR2 FYNNEI. The trim removed 5 bases at V and 3 bases at J, leaving 3 bases unmatched. This CDR3 has 15 residues. The CDR3 loop is CASSMGLAGDYEQYF. CDR3 DNA sequence: TGTGCCAGCAGTATGGGACTAGCGGGAGACTACGAGCAGTACTTC.

This clone was counted only a few times. V usage is TRBV5-1 and J usage is TRBJ1-1, with D tentatively TRBD1 (5 bases). This CDR3 comprises 15 residues. The ends were cut back, 4 bases at V and 4 bases at J, with 17 bases in the middle. CDR1 is SGHRS, CDR2 YFSETQ, per germline. The CDR3 spells CASSLRMWGLTEAFF. Written as DNA, the CDR3 is TGCGCCAGCAGCCTCAGGATGTGGGGCCTCACTGAAGCTTTCTTT.

V and J are TRBV4-3 and TRBJ1-1, with D possibly matching TRBD1 (6 bases). V lost 0 bases and J lost 5, with 16 bases in between. Germline V gene data show CDR1 as LGHNA and CDR2 as YSLEER. This CDR3 is built from 16 residues. This CDR3 reads CASSQDDPRGGTEAFF. CDR3 nucleotide sequence: TGCGCCAGCAGCCAAGACGACCCTAGGGGGGGGACTGAAGCTTTCTTT.